One and the same sample provided the 29 T cell receptor beta chains below, sequenced in a study of CD8+ T cells in alopecia areata. The treatment: oral pan-JAK inhibitor, 5-10 mg twice daily. It was cDNA, reverse transcribed from extracted RNA, that served as the sequencing template. The protocol was immunoSEQ multiplex PCR, while the TCRdb copy is restricted to in-frame clones and leaves out a portion. The data show about 60,000 clones, with 46% seen just once and roughly 22% held by the top ten. The material was CD8+ T cells sorted from blood, obtained around week 36, from a patient treated with tofacitinib. The receptors were sampled from a human donor with alopecia areata.

The J gene is TRBJ1-2, the V gene TRBV18, with D perhaps matching TRBD1 (6 bases). The CDR3 runs 16 residues. Trimming cost V 0 bases and J 6 bases, with 17 bases left between them. Germline-derived CDR1 and CDR2 are KGHSH and LQKENI. The CDR3, as DNA: TGTGCCAGCTCACCACCGGGGTCCGGGGGCGGTGATGGCTACACCTTC. This sequence encodes CASSPPGSGGGDGYTF.

This clone is termed medium-sized. The J gene is TRBJ2-1, the V gene TRBV28; D is possibly TRBD1 (6 bases). Deletions cut 5 bases from V and 7 bases from J, with 18 bases between. The germline V gene has CDR1 MDHEN and CDR2 SYDVKM. The CDR3 is 15 amino acids. The CDR3 nucleotides read TGTGCCAGCAGTCCCCCCCCGGACAGCGTTAATGAGCAGTTCTTC. Protein sequence: CASSPPPDSVNEQFF. Based on the CDR3 plus reference TRBV28 and TRBJ2-1, the full variable domain is DVKVTQSSRYLVKRTGEKVFLECVQDMDHENMFWYRQDPGLGLRLIYFSYDVKMKEKGDIPEGYSVSREKKERFSLILESASTNQTSMYLCASSPPPDSVNEQFFGPGTRLTVL.

The genes are TRBV5-1 and TRBJ2-3; a weak D match, TRBD1 (5 bases). The CDR3 length is 14 residues. Trimming removed 0 bases at V and 4 bases at J, with 9 bases between. Per germline, CDR1 SGHRS and CDR2 YFSETQ. Written as DNA, the CDR3 is TGCGCCAGCAGCTTGGGGTGGGGCGCAGATACGCAGTATTTT. The encoded protein is CASSLGWGADTQYF.

The chain couples TRBV9 to TRBJ2-3; D tentatively fits TRBD1 or TRBD2 (5 bases each). The germline gives CDR1 SGDLS, CDR2 YYNGEE. The CDR3 has 16 amino acids. Trimming stripped 0 bases from V and 6 bases from J, with 17 bases between. This CDR3 is CASSVGGGSLTDTQYF. The DNA for the CDR3 is TGTGCCAGCAGCGTAGGGGGCGGGTCCCTCACTGATACGCAGTATTTT.

The chain's CDR3 is CASREGGVNEQFF. The CDR3 DNA sequence: TGTGCCAGCAGGGAAGGTGGGGTCAATGAGCAGTTCTTC. The chain carries TRBV27 and TRBJ2-1; no clear D gene. V was pared by 6 bases and J by 6 bases, with 12 bases between. The CDR3 length is 13 residues. CDR1 MNHEY and CDR2 SMNVEV come from the germline V gene (reference sequence).

In its sample, this clone was seen a few times. The chain carries TRBV11-2 and TRBJ2-1; tentative D call: TRBD2 (6 bases). This CDR3 is 15 amino acids long. Germline CDR1 is SGHAT and CDR2 is FQNNGV. Trimming removed 2 bases from V and 6 bases from J, with 14 bases in between. CDR3 DNA sequence: TGTGCCAGCAGCTTACTCGGAGGGGATGTCAATGAGCAGTTCTTC. This translates into CASSLLGGDVNEQFF.

This clone was counted between two and nine times. V is TRBV11-2 and J is TRBJ1-2; a weak D match, TRBD1 (5 bases). Germline values: CDR1 SGHAT, CDR2 FQNNGV. V lost 5 bases, J lost 8 bases, and 12 bases lay in between. The length of the CDR3 is 12 residues. This CDR3 reads CASSVGLQGYTF. Here the CDR3 DNA reads TGTGCCAGCAGCGTGGGACTCCAAGGCTACACCTTC.

V usage is TRBV7-9 and J usage is TRBJ1-5; D is uncertain. Trimming removed 1 base at V and 1 base at J, with 14 bases between. This CDR3 comprises 17 residues. Germline CDR1 reads SEHNR; CDR2 reads FQNEAQ (reference sequence). CDR3 residues: CASSLEGRTGSNQPQHF. CDR3 in DNA: TGTGCCAGCAGCTTAGAGGGAAGGACTGGGAGCAATCAGCCCCAGCATTTT.

The chain employs TRBV10-3 and TRBJ2-5; D may be TRBD2 (6 bases). The CDR3 consists of 16 residues. V lost 6 bases and J 1 base, leaving 18 bases between the germline ends. Germline V gene lookup returns CDR1 ENHRY and CDR2 SYGVKD. CDR3 amino acids: CAISTLWQGGQETQYF. CDR3 nucleotides: TGTGCCATCAGCACCCTTTGGCAGGGAGGCCAAGAGACCCAGTACTTC.

V gene TRBV27 combines with J gene TRBJ1-5; perhaps TRBD1 as D (5 bases). Germline CDR1 reads MNHEY; CDR2 reads SMNVEV (reference sequence). CDR3 length equals 14 residues. The V and J ends lost 5 bases and 0 bases respectively, with 8 bases between them. Written as DNA, the CDR3 is TGTGCCAGCAGTCCACAGGATAGCAATCAGCCCCAGCATTTT. This encodes CASSPQDSNQPQHF.

This chain links TRBV2 with TRBJ1-1; D is perhaps TRBD1 (6 bases). The CDR3 covers 12 residues. The germline CDR1 and CDR2 sequences are SNHLY and FYNNEI. V gave up 8 bases and J gave up 4 bases, with 11 bases separating them. The CDR3 loop reads CASALGATEAFF. The CDR3 region has the DNA TGTGCCAGCGCCCTGGGGGCCACTGAAGCTTTCTTT.

The rearrangement joins TRBV27 to TRBJ1-1, with 9 bases lining up with TRBD1. Germline values: CDR1 MNHEY, CDR2 SMNVEV (reference sequence). The CDR3 has 13 residues. V shed 5 bases, J shed 8 bases, and the junction held 6 bases outside the gene matches. For the CDR3, the DNA is TGTGCCAGCAGTCTCGGGGACAGGGTGGAAGCTTTCTTT. As protein: CASSLGDRVEAFF.

The table lists this clone with a few counts. V usage is TRBV19 and J usage is TRBJ1-1; no firm D call. CDR3 length: 13 residues. In germline, CDR1 is LNHDA, CDR2 SQIVND (reference sequence). V was cut by 5 bases and J by 1 base, with 8 bases left in between. CDR3 protein: CASSPTPNTEAFF. The CDR3 bases are TGTGCCAGTAGTCCAACACCGAACACTGAAGCTTTCTTT.

This clone was seen only once. One junction end disagrees with the germline gene, perhaps due to a read error. This chain uses TRBV30 with TRBJ1-2; a possible D gene is TRBD1 (6 bases). Germline values: CDR1 GTSNPN, CDR2 SVGIG (reference sequence). The CDR3 runs to 11 residues. DNA for the CDR3: TGTGCCAGCTTCGGAGGGGGTGGCTACGCCTTC. Protein: CASFGGGGYAF.

CDR3: CASSDPGGRNTEAFF. The CDR3 region has the DNA TGTGCCAGCAGTGATCCTGGGGGCCGGAACACTGAAGCTTTCTTT. This chain connects TRBV2 to TRBJ1-1; tentatively, D is TRBD1 (6 bases). Germline CDR1 reads SNHLY; CDR2 reads FYNNEI. The CDR3 consists of 15 residues. Trimming stripped 3 bases from V and 1 base from J, with 12 bases between.

This chain uses TRBV7-2 with TRBJ2-5; 7 positions agree with TRBD1. This CDR3 contains 16 residues. CDR1 and CDR2 from the germline V gene are SGHTA and FQGNSA. V lost 2 bases, J lost 5 bases, and 11 bases stayed unmatched. This chain's CDR3 is CASSLSSYRGDETQYF. The DNA of the CDR3 is TGTGCCAGCAGCTTAAGTAGTTACAGGGGTGACGAGACCCAGTACTTC.

The V call is TRBV27, the J call TRBJ2-7, with D maybe TRBD2 (6 bases). The CDR3 extends over 16 amino acids. Germline V lookup: CDR1 MNHEY, CDR2 SMNVEV (reference sequence). Deletions cut 6 bases from V and 0 bases from J, with 18 bases between. CDR3: CASSQDSTSPSYEQYF. Here the CDR3 DNA reads TGTGCCAGCAGCCAAGATTCGACTAGTCCCTCCTACGAGCAGTACTTC.

This chain connects TRBV7-2 to TRBJ1-2, with TRBD1 matching over 9 bases. The CDR3 covers 16 residues. The V gene end was trimmed by 2 bases and the J gene end by 3 bases; junction bases not matched to a gene: 7. In germline, CDR1 is SGHTA, CDR2 FQGNSA. CDR3 DNA: TGTGCCAGCAGCTTAACCGGGACAGGGTTGTACTATGGCTACACCTTC. This encodes CASSLTGTGLYYGYTF.

This clone appeared a few times. This chain joins TRBV14 and TRBJ1-5, with D perhaps matching TRBD1 (6 bases). CDR3 length equals 13 residues. Between the trimmed V and J ends, which lost 8 bases and 3 bases, there was a span of 11 bases. Germline V gene lookup returns CDR1 SGHDN and CDR2 FVKESK. The CDR3 loop reads CASAQGPNQPQHF. In DNA form, the CDR3 reads TGTGCCAGCGCCCAGGGGCCCAATCAGCCCCAGCATTTT.

Many counts were recorded for this clone. CDR3 protein: CASSDGGNFTGELFF. The CDR3 DNA follows: TGTGCCAGCAGTGATGGGGGTAACTTCACCGGGGAGCTGTTTTTT. This chain links TRBV6-4 with TRBJ2-2; D is perhaps TRBD1 or TRBD2 (5 bases each). V was trimmed by 3 bases and J by 4 bases, leaving 12 bases between them. The germline V gene has CDR1 MRHNA and CDR2 SNTAGT. This CDR3 region has 15 residues.

The chain has TRBV20-1 and TRBJ1-5; no firm D call. V was pared by 2 bases and J by 11 bases, with 10 bases between. The germline V gene has CDR1 DFQATT and CDR2 SNEGSKA (reference sequence). The CDR3 is made up of 11 amino acids. The CDR3 nucleotides read TGCAGTGCTAGACTAGGAGGGACCCAGCATTTT. This encodes CSARLGGTQHF.

This clone was detected only a few times. The rearrangement joins TRBV29-1 to TRBJ2-2; tentatively, D is TRBD1 or TRBD2 (5 bases each). The CDR3 loop spans 15 amino acids. The germline gives CDR1 SQVTM, CDR2 ANQGSEA. Trimming removed 6 bases at V and 2 bases at J, with 16 bases between. The CDR3 nucleotides read TGCAGCGTAACCGGGACGTCAGATAACACCGGGGAGCTGTTTTTT. Translated: CSVTGTSDNTGELFF.

This clone was observed a handful of times. V usage is TRBV4-3 and J usage is TRBJ2-7; D uncertain. Trimming took 0 bases from V and 1 from J, leaving 10 bases between them. The germline V gene encodes CDR1 LGHNA and CDR2 YSLEER. The CDR3 length is 15 residues. The CDR3 bases are TGCGCCAGCAGCCAAGAAGTTGGGAAATCCTACGAGCAGTACTTC. Protein product: CASSQEVGKSYEQYF.

The V call is TRBV15, the J call TRBJ2-7, with D maybe TRBD2 (5 bases). The V end was cut by 0 bases, the J end by 6 bases, with 15 bases between. The CDR3 has 15 amino acids. CDR1 and CDR2 (germline): LNHNV, YYDKDF (reference sequence). CDR3 nucleotide sequence: TGTGCCACCAGCAGAGACAAAAGAGCTAGCCGCGAGCAGTACTTC. Protein product: CATSRDKRASREQYF.

The chain combines TRBV25-1 with TRBJ1-5; D is unclear. V was pared by 2 bases and J by 6 bases, with 14 bases between. Germline CDR1 reads MGHDK; CDR2 reads SYGVNS. The CDR3 is 15 residues long. CDR3 sequence (DNA): TGTGCCAGCAGTGAAAAGCCCTCGACGGGTCAGCCCCAGCATTTT. Translated: CASSEKPSTGQPQHF.

Only a few counts were recorded for this clone. The rearrangement joins TRBV30 to TRBJ2-2; D not resolved. V lost 4 bases to trimming and J lost 6 bases, with 3 bases between them. The CDR3 has 10 residues. The germline V gene encodes CDR1 GTSNPN and CDR2 SVGIG (reference sequence). The CDR3 coding sequence is TGTGCCTGGAAGGCCGGGGAGCTGTTTTTT. This translates into CAWKAGELFF.

This clone is labeled medium-sized. V usage is TRBV9 and J usage is TRBJ2-3; 8 nucleotides match TRBD1. The CDR3 is 15 amino acids. V gave up 3 bases and J gave up 2 bases; unmatched junction bases: 5. The germline gives CDR1 SGDLS, CDR2 YYNGEE. CDR3 DNA: TGTGCCAGCAGCGCAGGACAGGGAGTCACAGATACGCAGTATTTT. It specifies CASSAGQGVTDTQYF.

The rearrangement uses TRBV6-6 and TRBJ1-1; TRBD1 might be the D (5 bases). Germline CDR1 MNHNY, CDR2 SVGAGI (reference sequence). The V end was cut by 5 bases, the J end by 5 bases, with 9 bases between. The CDR3 length is 12 residues. As DNA, the CDR3 is TGTGCCAGCAGTCCAGGGTCTACTGAAGCTTTCTTT. Translation: CASSPGSTEAFF.

Points on this clone: Sequence at one end of the junction differs from germline and may be a read error. The rearrangement joins TRBV6-1 to TRBJ2-5; tentative D call: TRBD2 (5 bases). The tail of the sequence fits TRBJ2-7 better, so the J call may be wrong. The CDR3 consists of 15 residues. In germline, CDR1 is MNHNS, CDR2 SASEGT. CDR3 sequence (DNA): TGCGCCAGCAACTCCGGTGGGGAGTATCCTTACGAGCAGTACTTC. It specifies CASNSGGEYPYEQYF.